Below, 2 T cell receptor beta chains from the same sample are listed, as sequenced in a study of blood T cell repertoires in COVID-19. Only in-frame clones appear in the TCRdb table, and some are missing; sequencing was by immunoSEQ multiplex PCR. The sample consists of 200,000 or so clones, approximately 84% of them appearing once. The source material was peripheral blood. The receptors shown here come from a woman aged 55 to 70 with acute or convalescent COVID-19.

This sequence joins TRBV7-2 and TRBJ1-2, with 11 bases that match TRBD1. CDR1 and CDR2 (germline): SGHTA, FQGNSA. With V trimmed by 4 bases and J by 7 bases, 11 bases remained unmatched. The CDR3 extends over 16 amino acids. The CDR3 sequence is CASSSVGGTGGSGYTF. The CDR3 DNA follows: TGTGCCAGCAGCTCAGTGGGCGGGACAGGGGGTTCTGGCTACACCTTC.

The rearrangement links TRBV5-4 to TRBJ2-5; 8 bases are shared with TRBD2. The CDR3 length is 15 residues. With 3 bases clipped from V and 5 bases from J, the junction kept 9 bases outside the gene matches. The V gene's germline CDR1 is SGHNT and CDR2 YYREEE (reference sequence). CDR3 in DNA: TGTGCCAGCAGCTCCCCATTAGCGGGGCTGGAGACCCAGTACTTC. This encodes CASSSPLAGLETQYF.